This T cell receptor (beta chain) derives from a study of T cell responses to AZD1222 COVID-19 vaccine. Study results and caveats: Clonal diversity may have been underestimated, and the donors were mostly white British, with more females than males.

Profiling relied on immunoSEQ multiplex PCR, and the TCRdb table lists in-frame clones only, not all of them. The sample contains about 120,000 clones, approximately 88% of which appear only once. Comments on this clone: The antigen remains undetermined.

The sequence was obtained from an adult in good health. This sample comprised peripheral blood, obtained on day 0 of AZD1222 vaccination.

The CDR3 spells CASSFPGQLYGDYTF. DNA for the CDR3: TGTGCCAGCAGCTTCCCGGGACAGCTTTATGGTGACTACACCTTC. The V call is TRBV5-4, the J call TRBJ1-2; TRBD1 agrees at 7 bases. The CDR3 spans 15 residues. With V trimmed by 2 bases and J by 10 bases, 14 bases remained unmatched. CDR1 SGHNT and CDR2 YYREEE come from the germline V gene (reference sequence).